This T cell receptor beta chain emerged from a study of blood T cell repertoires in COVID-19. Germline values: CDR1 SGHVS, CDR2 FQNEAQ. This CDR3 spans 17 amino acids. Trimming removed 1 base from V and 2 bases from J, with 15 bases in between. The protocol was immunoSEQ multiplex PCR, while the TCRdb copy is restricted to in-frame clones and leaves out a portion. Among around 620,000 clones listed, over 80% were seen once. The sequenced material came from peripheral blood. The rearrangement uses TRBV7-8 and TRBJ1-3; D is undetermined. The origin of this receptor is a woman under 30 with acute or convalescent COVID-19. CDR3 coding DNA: TGTGCCAGCAGCTTAGATCTGTTTCTTGCGGCTGGAAACACCATATATTTT. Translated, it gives CASSLDLFLAAGNTIYF. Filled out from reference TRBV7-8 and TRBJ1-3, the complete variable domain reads GAGVSQSPRYKVAKRGQDVALRCDPISGHVSLFWYQQALGQGPEFLTYFQNEAQLDKSGLPSDRFFAERPEGSVSTLKIQRTQQEDSAVYLCASSLDLFLAAGNTIYFGEGSWLTVV.